A selection of T cell receptor beta chains follows, all from one sample in a study of identical twins. TCRdb ran MiXCR on the 5' RACE reads and lists one entry per CDR3 protein. This repertoire shows over 550,000 distinct CDR3 sequences, roughly 7.2% found once; its top ten account for about 1.5%. The sample also formed part of further work on yellow fever vaccine responses in identical twins.

Sequencing was carried out using PBMCs. All receptors come from a young woman in good health. Each CDR3 is given with its conserved first and last residue. The D gene is left open where the match is weak. Rows may omit the clone size; those that give it use once, few, many or a size class.

d_call: .
clone_size: .
v_call: TRBV3-1
j_call: TRBJ1-2
cdr3_aa: CASSHGEGFTNYGYTF
cdr3_nt: TGTGCCAGCAGCCACGGGGAGGGCTTTACTAACTATGGCTACACCTTC

d_call: .
clone_size: many
v_call: TRBV7-8
j_call: TRBJ1-3
cdr3_aa: CASSLGFRGSGNTIYF
cdr3_nt: TGTGCCAGCAGCTTAGGGTTTCGGGGCTCGGGAAACACCATATATTTT

d_call: .
clone_size: many
v_call: TRBV5-1
j_call: TRBJ1-1
cdr3_aa: CASSLSFGQMMKDTEAFF
cdr3_nt: TGCGCCAGCAGCTTGAGTTTCGGGCAGATGATGAAGGACACTGAAGCTTTCTTT

d_call: TRBD1
clone_size: few
v_call: TRBV3-1
j_call: TRBJ1-2
cdr3_aa: CASRETGGSYGYTF
cdr3_nt: TGTGCCAGCAGGGAGACAGGGGGCAGCTATGGCTACACCTTC

d_call: TRBD2
clone_size: .
v_call: TRBV7-3
j_call: TRBJ2-5
cdr3_aa: CASSSSGLAGDSTQYF
cdr3_nt: TGTGCCAGCAGCTCATCGGGACTAGCGGGAGATTCGACCCAGTACTTC

d_call: TRBD2
clone_size: .
v_call: TRBV28
j_call: TRBJ2-2
cdr3_aa: CASSPGSGRAGELFF
cdr3_nt: TGTGCCAGCAGTCCAGGAAGCGGGAGAGCCGGGGAGCTGTTTTTT

d_call: TRBD1
clone_size: .
v_call: TRBV5-1
j_call: TRBJ2-1
cdr3_aa: CASSSSDRSEEQFF
cdr3_nt: TGCGCCAGCAGCTCTTCGGACAGGTCGGAAGAGCAGTTCTTC

d_call: .
clone_size: .
v_call: TRBV16
j_call: TRBJ1-2
cdr3_aa: CASSQSEASGYTF
cdr3_nt: TGTGCCAGCAGCCAATCGGAGGCTTCTGGCTACACCTTC

d_call: .
clone_size: few
v_call: TRBV12-3/TRBV12-4
j_call: TRBJ2-1
cdr3_aa: CASSLIAVTSYNEQFF
cdr3_nt: TGTGCCAGCAGTCTTATAGCCGTTACCTCCTACAATGAGCAGTTCTTC

d_call: TRBD2
clone_size: .
v_call: TRBV5-1
j_call: TRBJ2-3
cdr3_aa: CASSPTSGSSADTQYF
cdr3_nt: TGCGCCAGCAGCCCCACTAGCGGGAGCTCCGCAGATACGCAGTATTTT

d_call: TRBD1
clone_size: few
v_call: TRBV19
j_call: TRBJ2-5
cdr3_aa: CASSIGTGAGEETQYF
cdr3_nt: TGTGCCAGTAGTATAGGTACAGGGGCAGGGGAAGAGACCCAGTACTTC

d_call: TRBD2
clone_size: .
v_call: TRBV4-2
j_call: TRBJ2-1
cdr3_aa: CASSPAGLAGGHNEQFF
cdr3_nt: TGTGCCAGCAGCCCTGCGGGACTAGCGGGGGGCCACAATGAGCAGTTCTTC

d_call: TRBD2
clone_size: many
v_call: TRBV5-1
j_call: TRBJ2-1
cdr3_aa: CASSLAGSGSTSRNEQFF
cdr3_nt: TGCGCCAGCAGCTTGGCAGGGAGCGGGAGTACTAGTCGGAATGAGCAGTTCTTC

d_call: TRBD2
clone_size: .
v_call: TRBV4-2
j_call: TRBJ2-1
cdr3_aa: CASSQCVGLVCNEQFF
cdr3_nt: TGTGCCAGCAGCCAATGTGTTGGACTAGTCTGCAATGAGCAGTTCTTC

d_call: .
clone_size: few
v_call: TRBV2
j_call: TRBJ2-3
cdr3_aa: CASLRESTDTQYF
cdr3_nt: TGTGCCAGCTTACGGGAAAGCACAGATACGCAGTATTTT

d_call: .
clone_size: .
v_call: TRBV28
j_call: TRBJ2-5
cdr3_aa: CASSYIEGPETQYF
cdr3_nt: TGTGCCAGCAGCTACATTGAGGGGCCGGAGACCCAGTACTTC

d_call: .
clone_size: .
v_call: TRBV7-2
j_call: TRBJ2-7
cdr3_aa: CASSLVQGTYEQYF
cdr3_nt: TGTGCCAGCAGCTTAGTCCAGGGGACCTACGAGCAGTACTTC

d_call: .
clone_size: .
v_call: TRBV20-1
j_call: TRBJ2-4
cdr3_aa: CSARAPLGDIQYF
cdr3_nt: TGCAGTGCCCGAGCCCCCCTCGGGGACATTCAGTACTTC

d_call: TRBD2
clone_size: .
v_call: TRBV24-1
j_call: TRBJ2-1
cdr3_aa: CATSDIGGEGYNEQFF
cdr3_nt: TGTGCCACCAGTGATATCGGGGGGGAGGGCTACAATGAGCAGTTCTTC

d_call: .
clone_size: many
v_call: TRBV6-4
j_call: TRBJ2-3
cdr3_aa: CASSDGSGDTDTQYF
cdr3_nt: TGTGCCAGCAGTGACGGGAGTGGGGACACAGATACGCAGTATTTT

d_call: TRBD2
clone_size: many
v_call: TRBV20-1
j_call: TRBJ2-3
cdr3_aa: CSARANSGIRSDTQYF
cdr3_nt: TGCAGTGCTAGAGCAAATAGCGGGATAAGGTCAGATACGCAGTATTTT

d_call: .
clone_size: many
v_call: TRBV29-1
j_call: TRBJ1-1
cdr3_aa: CSVVAAGTGLRTSYHGGISFF
cdr3_nt: .

d_call: TRBD2
clone_size: .
v_call: TRBV9
j_call: TRBJ2-2
cdr3_aa: CASSTRTSGANTGELFF
cdr3_nt: TGTGCCAGCAGCACCCGGACTAGCGGCGCGAACACCGGGGAGCTGTTTTTT

d_call: TRBD2
clone_size: many
v_call: TRBV18
j_call: TRBJ2-4
cdr3_aa: CASSPPGLAGGAKNIQYF
cdr3_nt: TGTGCCAGCTCACCACCGGGACTAGCGGGGGGAGCCAAAAACATTCAGTACTTC

d_call: TRBD1
clone_size: .
v_call: TRBV5-6
j_call: TRBJ2-7
cdr3_aa: CASRLGSGGYYEQYF
cdr3_nt: TGTGCCAGCAGACTGGGTTCAGGGGGCTATTACGAGCAGTACTTC

d_call: .
clone_size: .
v_call: TRBV20-1
j_call: TRBJ2-3
cdr3_aa: CSAISGDTQYF
cdr3_nt: TGCAGTGCCATTAGCGGAGATACGCAGTATTTT